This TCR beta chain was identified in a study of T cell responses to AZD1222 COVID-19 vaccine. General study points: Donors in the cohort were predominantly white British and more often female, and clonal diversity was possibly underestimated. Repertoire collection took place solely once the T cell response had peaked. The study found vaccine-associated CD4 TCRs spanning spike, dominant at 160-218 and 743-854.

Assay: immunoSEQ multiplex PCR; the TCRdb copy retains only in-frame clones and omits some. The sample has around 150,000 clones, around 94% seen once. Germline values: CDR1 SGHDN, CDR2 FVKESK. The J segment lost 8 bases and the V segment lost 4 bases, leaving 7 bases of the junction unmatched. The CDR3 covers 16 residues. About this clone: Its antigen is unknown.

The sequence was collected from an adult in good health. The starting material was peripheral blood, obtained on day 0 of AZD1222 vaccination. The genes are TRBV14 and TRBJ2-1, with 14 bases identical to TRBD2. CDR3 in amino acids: CASSRRLAGGLYEQFF. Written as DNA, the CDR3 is TGTGCCAGCAGCCGAAGACTAGCGGGGGGGTTGTATGAGCAGTTCTTC.